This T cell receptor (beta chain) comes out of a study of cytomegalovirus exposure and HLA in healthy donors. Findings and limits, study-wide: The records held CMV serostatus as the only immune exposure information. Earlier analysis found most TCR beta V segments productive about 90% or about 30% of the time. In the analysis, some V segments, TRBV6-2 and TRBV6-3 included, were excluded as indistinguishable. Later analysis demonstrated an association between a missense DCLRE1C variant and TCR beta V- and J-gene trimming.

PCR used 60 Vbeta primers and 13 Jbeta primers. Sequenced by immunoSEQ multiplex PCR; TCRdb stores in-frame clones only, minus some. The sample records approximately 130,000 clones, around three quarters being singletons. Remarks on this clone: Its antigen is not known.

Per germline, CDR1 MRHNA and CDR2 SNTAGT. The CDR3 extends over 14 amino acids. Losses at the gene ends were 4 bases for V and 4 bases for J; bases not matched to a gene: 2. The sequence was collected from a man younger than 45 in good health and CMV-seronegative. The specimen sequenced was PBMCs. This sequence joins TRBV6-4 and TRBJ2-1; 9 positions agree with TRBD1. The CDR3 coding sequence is TGTGCCAGCAGTGGGGGGACAGGGTACAATGAGCAGTTCTTC. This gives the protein CASSGGTGYNEQFF.